The text below deals with one T cell receptor (beta chain). Its specificity is unknown. The V end lost 3 bases, the J end lost 4 bases, and 4 bases lay between the germline ends. This CDR3 region has 12 residues. Germline V gene lookup returns CDR1 MNHEY and CDR2 SMNVEV (reference sequence). This sample stems from a study of cytomegalovirus exposure and HLA in healthy donors. Study-level background: One earlier analysis, a look at some 180 million T cells, found about 110 million unique TCR beta sequences.

Whole-study results and caveats: Specificity of a few CMV-associated chains for CMV antigens was verified in vitro.

Both 60 Vbeta primers and 13 Jbeta primers went into the PCR. Authors' methods: Later work found around 85 million unique TCR beta chains, with 9.5 million to 12 million shared. The assay was immunoSEQ multiplex PCR, and TCRdb's table has in-frame clones only and misses some. The V and J calls and clone size come from that table; D and trimming were worked out from the DNA. The top ten clones hold about 2% of a sample with approximately 150,000 clones, around 86% of them seen once. The genes are TRBV27 and TRBJ1-5; D gene unclear. Material: PBMCs. The receptor was isolated from a human donor in good health. CDR3 protein: CASSFLNQPQHF. The CDR3 coding sequence is TGTGCCAGCAGTTTTTTAAATCAGCCCCAGCATTTT.